This T cell receptor beta chain was sequenced during a study of shared T cell receptors in the human thymus. The CDR3 has 14 amino acids. V lost 0 bases, J lost 4 bases, and 10 bases lay in between. Germline V CDR1 and CDR2: MNHEY, SVGAGI. Sequenced by immunoSEQ multiplex PCR; TCRdb stores in-frame clones only, minus some. This sample yields about 660,000 clones, of which approximately 88% are seen a single time; 0.0085% to 0.012% belongs to the top ten. These data are also associated with another study on human thymus T cells. That publication notes: Those donating were healthy Finnish infants in corrective surgery for congenital heart defects. Corrective cardiac surgery supplied the resected thymus tissue. Unrelated individuals had highly overlapping thymic repertoires, as reported in related research.

The clonotype comes from a boy under two years old with a congenital heart defect. The source material was thymocytes. The rearrangement links TRBV6-5 to TRBJ2-7; D unresolved. The CDR3 here is CASSYSGSPYEQYF. CDR3 bases: TGTGCCAGCAGTTACTCCGGGTCGCCTTACGAGCAGTACTTC.